Reported below is one TCR beta chain. The ends lost 4 bases at V and 10 bases at J; junction bases unmatched: 14. There are 17 residues in the CDR3. Germline CDR1 and CDR2: MNHEY and SMNVEV (reference sequence). The source of the sample is a study of cytomegalovirus exposure and HLA in healthy donors. The PCR used 60 Vbeta and 13 Jbeta primers. The table came from immunoSEQ multiplex PCR; TCRdb's copy has only in-frame clones and leaves some out. This sample has about 120,000 clones; around 80% occur once, and the top ten carry about 2.5%. This rearrangement joins TRBV27 to TRBJ1-6, with 9 nucleotides matching TRBD1. Sequenced sample: PBMCs. This TCR was recovered from a female donor in good health and CMV-seronegative. The CDR3, as DNA: TGTGCCAGCAGTTCCCTCTATTCCGGGACAGGGAACTCACCCCTCCACTTT. Protein sequence: CASSSLYSGTGNSPLHF.